The 18 T cell receptor beta chains below were found in one sample sequenced in a study of T cells after yellow fever vaccination (dated by TCRdb to between 2018 and 2021). This specimen's treatment or condition label, interpreted: live attenuated yellow fever vaccine strain. Receptor amplification or capture employed 5' RACE. Sequencing instrument: Illumina NovaSeq 6000. The public reads were run again by TCRdb, first through fastp at Q25 and then through MiXCR, and only productive beta chains were kept. Identical CDR3 protein sequences are pooled into one entry, listed with their most common genes and DNA. The sample records about 320,000 distinct CDR3 sequences, around 10% of which are singletons. Together, the top ten hold about 3.5% of the sample. The specimen comprised CD4+ T cells sorted from PBMCs, sampled 45 days after the yellow fever booster vaccination. The receptors were gathered from a man younger than 35 who received the YFV17D yellow fever vaccine.

This clonotype was observed at least ten times. The V and J genes are TRBV18 and TRBJ1-1; 9 bases agree with TRBD1. This CDR3 is 15 amino acids long. V trimming: 3 bases; J trimming: 1 base; junction bases outside the gene matches: 3. Germline CDR1 reads KGHSH; CDR2 reads LQKENI. CDR3 DNA: TGTGCCAGCTCACCGTGGACAGGGGCGAACACTGAAGCTTTCTTT. Its translation is CASSPWTGANTEAFF. Drawing the rest from reference TRBV18 and TRBJ1-1, the complete variable domain is NAGVMQNPRHLVRRRGQEARLRCSPMKGHSHVYWYRQLPEEGLKFMVYLQKENIIDESGMPKERFSAEFPKEGPSILRIQQVVRGDSAAYFCASSPWTGANTEAFFGQGTRLTVV.

This clonotype was seen more than once but under ten times. This chain joins TRBV7-9 and TRBJ1-1; 7 nucleotides agree with TRBD1. Germline values: CDR1 SEHNR, CDR2 FQNEAQ (reference sequence). The CDR3 consists of 15 residues. The ends lost 4 bases at V and 4 bases at J; junction bases unmatched: 9. CDR3: CASSSRQGGFTEAFF. CDR3 nucleotide sequence: TGTGCCAGCAGCTCGCGACAGGGTGGATTCACTGAAGCTTTCTTT.

The V call is TRBV6-6, the J call TRBJ1-1; a weak D match, TRBD1 (5 bases). The CDR3 has 9 residues. V dropped 6 bases and J dropped 11 bases, with 7 bases sitting between them. Germline V gene lookup returns CDR1 MNHNY and CDR2 SVGAGI (reference sequence). The CDR3 DNA reads as TGTGCCAGCAGGGGGCTTGCTTTCTTT. It encodes CASRGLAFF.

This clonotype was counted only a few times. V gene TRBV18 combines with J gene TRBJ1-1, with unresolved D. The germline CDR1 and CDR2 sequences are KGHSH and LQKENI. With 2 bases removed from V and 0 bases from J, the gap between germline ends came to 16 bases. This CDR3 comprises 17 residues. In DNA, the CDR3 is TGTGCCAGCTCACCAATAGTGGGAACAAAAATGAACACTGAAGCTTTCTTT. Its translation is CASSPIVGTKMNTEAFF. Using reference TRBV18 and TRBJ1-1 for the parts outside the CDR3, the full variable domain is NAGVMQNPRHLVRRRGQEARLRCSPMKGHSHVYWYRQLPEEGLKFMVYLQKENIIDESGMPKERFSAEFPKEGPSILRIQQVVRGDSAAYFCASSPIVGTKMNTEAFFGQGTRLTVV.

The sample holds a few counts of this clonotype. The V and J genes are TRBV7-8 and TRBJ2-5, with 10 positions matching TRBD2. The J segment lost 1 base and the V segment lost 5 bases, leaving 10 bases of the junction unmatched. In germline, CDR1 is SGHVS, CDR2 FQNEAQ. This CDR3 is built from 17 residues. CDR3: CASSHRGLAGVQETQYF. CDR3 sequence (DNA): TGTGCCAGCAGCCACCGGGGGCTAGCGGGAGTCCAAGAGACCCAGTACTTC.

In this sample, this clonotype turned up many times. The chain carries TRBV15 and TRBJ2-7; D call uncertain. Germline V CDR1 and CDR2: LNHNV, YYDKDF (reference sequence). Trimming stripped 0 bases from V and 3 bases from J, with 9 bases between. This CDR3 is built from 14 residues. The CDR3 coding sequence is TGTGCCACCAGCAGAGATCGGTCCGGCTACGAGCAGTACTTC. Translating gives CATSRDRSGYEQYF.

The chain employs TRBV5-5 and TRBJ1-5, with 8 bases fitting TRBD1. The CDR3 is 15 residues long. With 2 bases clipped from V and 6 bases from J, the junction kept 7 bases outside the gene matches. CDR1 and CDR2 (germline): SGHKS, YYEKEE (reference sequence). The CDR3 DNA reads as TGTGCCAGCAGCTTCTCAGGGGGCGAGGGTCAGCCCCAGCATTTT. Encoded protein: CASSFSGGEGQPQHF.

This chain links TRBV25-1 with TRBJ2-6; D is tentatively TRBD1 or TRBD2 (5 bases each). The CDR3 has 12 amino acids. The V gene lost 8 bases and the J gene lost 11 bases, with 13 bases spanning the gap. Looked up from germline, CDR1 is MGHDK and CDR2 is SYGVNS. The DNA of the CDR3 is TGTGCCAGCCAAACCGGGACGGACGTCCTGACTTTC. It yields the protein CASQTGTDVLTF.

At least ten counts were recorded for this clonotype. The chain is built from TRBV10-3 and TRBJ2-5; D perhaps matches TRBD2 (6 bases). The V gene's germline CDR1 is ENHRY and CDR2 SYGVKD. This CDR3 has 13 amino acids. With 11 bases removed from V and 4 bases from J, the gap between germline ends came to 17 bases. The CDR3 loop reads CAAAPTGVETQYF. DNA for the CDR3: TGTGCCGCCGCGCCTACGGGGGTAGAGACCCAGTACTTC.

In this sample, this clonotype turned up a few times. The rearrangement joins TRBV29-1 to TRBJ2-5; the D gene is possibly TRBD1 (5 bases). The CDR3 spans 14 residues. CDR1 SQVTM and CDR2 ANQGSEA come from the germline V gene. Trimming stripped 7 bases from V and 0 bases from J, with 15 bases between. The CDR3 loop reads CSADGQGNQETQYF. DNA of the CDR3: TGCAGCGCTGACGGGCAGGGAAACCAAGAGACCCAGTACTTC.

Only a few counts were recorded for this clonotype. The genes are TRBV29-1 and TRBJ2-1; the match to TRBD1 covers 9 bases. The germline CDR1 and CDR2 sequences are SQVTM and ANQGSEA. The CDR3 contains 13 residues. Trimming cost V 3 bases and J 8 bases; bases outside gene matches: 5. CDR3 amino acids: CSVERDRDDEQFF. CDR3 nucleotides: TGCAGCGTTGAGAGGGACAGGGACGATGAGCAGTTCTTC.

At least ten counts were recorded for this clonotype. The chain has TRBV4-2 and TRBJ2-3, with 7 bases lining up with TRBD2. The CDR3 is 17 residues long. Germline CDR1 is LGHNA and CDR2 is YNFKEQ. V shed 3 bases, J shed 5 bases, and the junction held 14 bases outside the gene matches. CDR3 nucleotides: TGTGCCAGCAGCCACCCCCTCGGGCGGGGGAACATAGATACGCAGTATTTT. It is translated as CASSHPLGRGNIDTQYF.

This chain connects TRBV7-2 to TRBJ2-3; D call uncertain. The germline gives CDR1 SGHTA, CDR2 FQGNSA. There are 14 residues in the CDR3. V lost 3 bases and J 4 bases, leaving 11 bases between the germline ends. In nucleotides, the CDR3 is TGTGCCAGCAGCTTGGCTAGGCTCCCAGATACGCAGTATTTT. It encodes CASSLARLPDTQYF.

This clonotype appeared a few times. An end of the junction differs from the germline gene, which may be a read error. V and J are TRBV11-2 and TRBJ1-1; the D is unclear. The CDR3 is 15 residues long. The germline V gene has CDR1 SGHAT and CDR2 FQNNGV. This CDR3 is CASSLDPGPDTEAFF. The CDR3 coding sequence is TGTGCCAGCAGTTTAGATCCAGGACCGGATACTGAAGCTTTCTTT.

The chain joins TRBV4-3 to TRBJ1-6; D ambiguous. Germline V gives CDR1 LGHNA, CDR2 YSLEER. The CDR3 is 16 amino acids. V lost 0 bases, J lost 8 bases, and 14 bases lay in between. In DNA form, the CDR3 reads TGCGCCAGCAGCCAAGAGGCCTCTAGAGAATATTCACCCCTCCACTTT. It translates to CASSQEASREYSPLHF.

This clonotype came up a few times. The chain couples TRBV5-4 to TRBJ1-4; 8 nucleotides agree with TRBD1. V shed 0 bases, J shed 7 bases, and the junction held 5 bases outside the gene matches. Germline V gene lookup returns CDR1 SGHNT and CDR2 YYREEE (reference sequence). CDR3 length: 15 residues. This CDR3 reads CASSLAPGGIEKLFF. For the CDR3, the DNA is TGTGCCAGCAGCTTGGCGCCAGGGGGCATTGAAAAACTGTTTTTT.

This clonotype was seen only a few times. This rearrangement joins TRBV20-1 to TRBJ2-5; 9 bases match TRBD2. V was clipped by 2 bases and J by 5 bases; unmatched bases: 6. The CDR3 runs to 14 residues. The germline V gene has CDR1 DFQATT and CDR2 SNEGSKA (reference sequence). In nucleotides, the CDR3 is TGCAGTGCTAGACCAGCGGGGGGCCAGGAGACCCAGTACTTC. Its protein is CSARPAGGQETQYF.

The chain uses TRBV6-4 and TRBJ2-7; TRBD2 aligns across 7 bases. The CDR3 has 14 residues. Per germline, CDR1 MRHNA and CDR2 SNTAGT. The J segment lost 0 bases and the V segment lost 5 bases, leaving 4 bases of the junction unmatched. Here the CDR3 DNA reads TGTGCCAGCAGTAAGAGCGGGGACTCCTACGAGCAGTACGTC. The encoded protein is CASSKSGDSYEQYV.